This T cell receptor (beta chain) derives from a study of OX40 agonist ivuxolimab in advanced cancers. Notes on the research overall: Ivuxolimab was a fully human IgG2 agonistic monoclonal antibody targeting the costimulatory receptor OX40 (CD134). Intravenous ivuxolimab was administered to patients every 2 weeks at six dose levels: 0.01, 0.1, 0.3, 1.5, 3 and 10 mg/kg. Of the 50 to 55 patients in dose escalation, about 20 had hepatocellular carcinoma, some 15 had melanoma, 9 had renal cell carcinoma and 9 had head and neck cancer. A male proportion of under 85% and a mean age of 60 years, ranging from 23 to 79, were recorded for the dose-escalation cohort. Prior anti-PD-1, anti-PD-L1 or anti-CTLA-4 therapy was permitted, and about 40% of dose-escalation patients had received checkpoint inhibitors. Partial responses occurred in three dose-escalation patients: two with cutaneous melanoma and one with hepatocellular carcinoma. The purpose of peripheral TCRbeta sequencing was to test whether ivuxolimab changed TCR sequence diversity and led to clonal T-cell expansion. The monotherapy dose-escalation portion (N = 52 patients) of the phase I ivuxolimab trial is reported in the paper.

With regard to this clone: What antigen it recognizes has not been identified. Per-nucleotide qualities are absent, and no much larger clonotype sits a single base away.

Genomic DNA was isolated from the sorted cells so that the TCRbeta CDR3 region could be sequenced. TCRbeta CDR3 regions were sequenced using the immunoSEQ Assay. TCRdb took this table from immuneACCESS and kept in-frame rearrangements with V and J called. Such tables lack part of the clones; where checked against another copy, unresolved V genes explain under half of the gap, and the rest is unexplained. Recorded for this sample are about 100,000 clones; 70% to 85% of them occurred a single time. The top ten clonotypes cover approximately 5.5% of the sample. The trial excluded patients who had a history of autoimmune disease or who were on systemic immunosuppression. Peripheral blood for TCR sequencing was collected from all dose cohorts at baseline, on cycle 4 day 1, and on cycle 7 day 1. The samples were taken from a phase I, first-in-human, multicenter, open-label dose-escalation trial of ivuxolimab. Adults with locally advanced or metastatic head and neck squamous cell, hepatocellular, melanoma or renal cell carcinoma were enrolled in the trial. Before TCR sequencing, CD4+ T cells and CD8+ T cells were sorted from peripheral blood as separate populations.

Findings and caveats that apply to the study as a whole: Partial responders in the 0.1-3.0 mg/kg groups had among the lowest normalized peripheral clonal expansion, especially among CD8+ T cells. Low levels of normalized T-cell clonal expansion were also shown by some nonresponding patients. Clonal expansion of both CD4+ and CD8+ blood T cells was observed from baseline to week 6 at doses 0.1 to 3.0 mg/kg. Which antigens the clonally expanded peripheral T cells were specific for was not determined. After ivuxolimab, CD8+ T cells had more expanded clones than CD4+ T cells on average.

This TCR derives from an adult with an advanced solid tumor such as melanoma, head and neck, liver or kidney cancer. Sequencing was performed on CD4+ or CD8+ T cells sorted from blood, taken in a trial of the OX40 agonist ivuxolimab.

The CDR3 is CASSGSTGVDTEAFF. The nucleotide sequence is TGTGCCAGCAGTGGGTCCACAGGGGTGGACACTGAAGCTTTCTTT. The chain was built from TRBV2 and TRBJ1-1; 7 middle bases align to TRBD1. From V the trimming removes 4 bases and from J it removes 3 bases, while the gene matches leave 8 bases of the junction unaccounted for. The CDR1 and CDR2 encoded by the germline V gene are SNHLY and FYNNEI. Spanning cysteine to phenylalanine, the CDR3 consists of 15 amino acids. This entry keeps only the CDR3 DNA: 45 bases, framed from base 1.